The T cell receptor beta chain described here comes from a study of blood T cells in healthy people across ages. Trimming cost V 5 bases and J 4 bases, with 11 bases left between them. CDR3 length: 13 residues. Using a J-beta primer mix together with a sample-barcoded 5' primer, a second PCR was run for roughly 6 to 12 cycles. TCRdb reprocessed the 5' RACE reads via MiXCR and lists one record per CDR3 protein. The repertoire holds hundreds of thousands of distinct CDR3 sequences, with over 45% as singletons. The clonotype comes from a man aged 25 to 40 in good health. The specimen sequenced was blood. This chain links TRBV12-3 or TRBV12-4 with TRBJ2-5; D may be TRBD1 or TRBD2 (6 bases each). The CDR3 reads CASSIRGAETQYF. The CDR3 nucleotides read TGTGCCAGCAGTATAAGGGGGGCAGAGACCCAGTACTTC.